This TCR beta chain came from a study of blood T cells in healthy people across ages. Roughly 10 milliliters was the volume of peripheral blood drawn from each donor. Sample-barcoded 5' priming and a J-beta primer mix drove a second PCR of roughly 6 to 12 cycles. Each CDR3 protein gets one entry after TCRdb re-called the 5' RACE reads with MiXCR. The table shows fewer than 900,000 distinct CDR3 sequences, with approximately 35% occurring only once. The clonotype comes from a man aged 18-30 years in good health. Sequenced material: blood.

The CDR3 loop reads CATSTGLAGGTDTQYF. For the CDR3, the DNA is TGTGCCACCAGCACCGGACTAGCGGGAGGCACAGATACGCAGTATTTT. The J gene is TRBJ2-3, the V gene TRBV15; 13 bases line up with TRBD2. This CDR3 is built from 16 residues. The V segment lost 4 bases and the J segment 1 base; nucleotides outside the gene matches: 2. Germline-derived CDR1 and CDR2 are LNHNV and YYDKDF (reference sequence).